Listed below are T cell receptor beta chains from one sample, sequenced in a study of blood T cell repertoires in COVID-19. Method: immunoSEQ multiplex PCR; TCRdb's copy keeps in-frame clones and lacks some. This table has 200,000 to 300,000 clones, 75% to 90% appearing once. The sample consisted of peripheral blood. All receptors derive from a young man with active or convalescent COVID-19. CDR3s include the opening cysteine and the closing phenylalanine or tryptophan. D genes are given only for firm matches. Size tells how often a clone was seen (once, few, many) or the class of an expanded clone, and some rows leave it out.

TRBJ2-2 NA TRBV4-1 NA CASSLQGGTGELFF TGCGCCAGCAGCCTCCAGGGGGGAACCGGGGAGCTGTTTTTT
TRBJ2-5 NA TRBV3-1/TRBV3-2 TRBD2 CASSQDVTGGPQETQYF TGTGCCAGCAGCCAAGATGTGACGGGGGGGCCCCAAGAGACCCAGTACTTC
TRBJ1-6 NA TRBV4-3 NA CASSQVASSYNSPLHF TGCGCCAGCAGCCAAGTCGCCAGCTCCTATAATTCACCCCTCCACTTT
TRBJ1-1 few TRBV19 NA CASSILDSLNTEAFF TGTGCCAGTAGTATCCTGGACAGTTTGAACACTGAAGCTTTCTTT
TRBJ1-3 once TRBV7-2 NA CASRSAGFAGNTIYF TGTGCCAGCAGATCGGCAGGGTTTGCTGGAAACACCATATATTTT
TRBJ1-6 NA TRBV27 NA CASRTQGRGNSPLHF TGTGCCAGCAGGACACAGGGTAGAGGAAATTCACCCCTCCACTTT
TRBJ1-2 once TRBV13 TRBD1 CATHRGGGYTF TGTGCCACCCACAGGGGAGGTGGCTACACCTTC
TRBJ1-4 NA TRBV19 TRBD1 CASAPPDRAVRLGGEKLFF TGTGCCAGTGCCCCCCCCGACAGGGCTGTACGGTTGGGGGGTGAAAAACTGTTTTTT
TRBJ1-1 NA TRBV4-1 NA CASSHRNTEAFF TGCGCCAGCAGCCACAGGAACACTGAAGCTTTCTTT
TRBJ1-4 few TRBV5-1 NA CASSLAGGREKLFF TGCGCCAGCAGCTTGGCGGGGGGACGTGAAAAACTGTTTTTT
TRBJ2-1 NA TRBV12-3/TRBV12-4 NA CASGGTDQRFF TGTGCCAGCGGCGGGACTGACCAACGGTTCTTC
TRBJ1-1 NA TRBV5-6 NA CASSLEVVQGNTEAFF TGTGCCAGCAGCTTGGAGGTAGTACAGGGGAACACTGAAGCTTTCTTT
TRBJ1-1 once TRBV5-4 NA CASSPKRGGNTEAFF TGTGCCAGCAGCCCCAAGCGGGGAGGGAACACTGAAGCTTTCTTT
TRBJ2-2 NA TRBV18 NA CASSPGATGELFF TGTGCCAGCTCACCGGGGGCTACCGGGGAGCTGTTTTTT
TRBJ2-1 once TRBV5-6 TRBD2 CASSFALAGGRSYNEQFF TGTGCCAGCAGCTTTGCTTTGGCGGGGGGGCGTTCCTACAATGAGCAGTTCTTC
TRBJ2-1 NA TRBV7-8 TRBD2 CASSKGRDTAGAYNEQFF TGTGCCAGCAGCAAGGGGAGGGATACGGCGGGAGCTTACAATGAGCAGTTCTTC
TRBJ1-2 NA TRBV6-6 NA CASLPSSLSTIYGYTF TGTGCCAGCTTACCGTCCTCGTTGAGCACGATCTATGGCTACACCTTC
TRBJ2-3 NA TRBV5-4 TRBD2 CASSTRLAGASGQYF TGTGCCAGCAGCACTAGACTAGCGGGGGCCTCTGGGCAGTATTTT
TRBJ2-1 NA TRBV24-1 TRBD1 CATSASGTGRNNEQFF TGTGCCACCAGTGCCTCCGGGACAGGACGAAACAATGAGCAGTTCTTC
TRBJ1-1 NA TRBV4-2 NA CASSQDIGGLTNTEAFF TGTGCCAGCAGCCAAGACATTGGCGGATTAACGAACACTGAAGCTTTCTTT
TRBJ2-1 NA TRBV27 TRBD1 CASSLSGTGFYNEQFF TGTGCCAGCAGTTTATCGGGGACAGGGTTTTACAATGAGCAGTTCTTC
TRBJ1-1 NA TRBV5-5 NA CASSYFDPHDISNTEAFF TGTGCCAGCAGCTACTTTGACCCACACGACATCTCCAACACTGAAGCTTTCTTT
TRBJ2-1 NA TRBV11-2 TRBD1 CASSPRDSPGFF TGTGCCAGCAGCCCCCGGGACAGTCCGGGATTCTTC
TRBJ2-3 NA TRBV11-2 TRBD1 CASSFLGGRTDTQYF TGTGCCAGCAGCTTTTTAGGGGGCAGGACAGATACGCAGTATTTT
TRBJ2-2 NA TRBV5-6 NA CASTGDTGELFF TGTGCCAGCACCGGGGACACCGGGGAGCTGTTTTTT
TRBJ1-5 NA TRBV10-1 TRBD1 CASSESQGALNQPQHF TGCGCCAGCAGTGAGTCCCAGGGGGCGCTGAATCAGCCCCAGCATTTT
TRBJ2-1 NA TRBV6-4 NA CASSDSIGVFNEQFF TGTGCCAGCAGTGACTCGATCGGAGTTTTCAATGAGCAGTTCTTC
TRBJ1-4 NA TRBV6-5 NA CASSLIWGVGEKLFF TGTGCCAGCAGCCTAATTTGGGGGGTCGGTGAAAAACTGTTTTTT
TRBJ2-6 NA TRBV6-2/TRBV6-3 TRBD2 CASSYSAGGPSGANVLTF TGTGCCAGCAGTTACTCGGCGGGGGGTCCCTCTGGGGCCAACGTCCTGACTTTC
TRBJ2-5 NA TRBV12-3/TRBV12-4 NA CASSLAGRETQYF TGTGCCAGCAGTTTAGCAGGGAGGGAGACCCAGTACTTC